This T cell receptor (beta chain) stems from a study of blood T cell repertoires in COVID-19. The wider study: Sites across the United States, Italy and Spain contributed samples from acute and convalescent COVID-19. PBMCs, B-cell-depleted T cells, or T cells provided the cDNA or gDNA that made up the material.

With 4 bases removed from V and 3 bases from J, the gap between germline ends came to 13 bases. Germline CDR1 is SGHRS and CDR2 is YFSETQ. The CDR3 sequence is 14 residues long. Sequencing was performed with immunoSEQ multiplex PCR; in TCRdb, only in-frame clones are kept and a portion is missing. The sample shows about 230,000 clones, 70% to 85% of them seen only once. This chain links TRBV5-1 with TRBJ1-1, with D maybe TRBD1 (5 bases). The sample consisted of peripheral blood. The sequence derives from a woman aged 35 to 49 who had recovered from COVID-19. The CDR3 here is CASSATTGDTEAFF. The CDR3 nucleotides are TGCGCCAGCAGCGCCACTACAGGTGACACTGAAGCTTTCTTT.